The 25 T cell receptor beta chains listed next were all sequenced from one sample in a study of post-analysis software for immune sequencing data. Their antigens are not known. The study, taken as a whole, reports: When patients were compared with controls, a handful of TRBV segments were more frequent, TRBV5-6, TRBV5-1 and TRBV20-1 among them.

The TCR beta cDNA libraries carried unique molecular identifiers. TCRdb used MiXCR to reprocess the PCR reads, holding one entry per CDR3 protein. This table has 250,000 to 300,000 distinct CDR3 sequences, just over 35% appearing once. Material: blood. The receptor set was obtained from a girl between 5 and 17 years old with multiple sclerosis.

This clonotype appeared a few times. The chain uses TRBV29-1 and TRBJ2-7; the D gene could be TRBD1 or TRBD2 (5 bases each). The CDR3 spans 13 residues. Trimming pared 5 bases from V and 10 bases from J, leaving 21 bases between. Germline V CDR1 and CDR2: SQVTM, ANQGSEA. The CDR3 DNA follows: TGCAGCGTTAGTGGGGCCCCGATAGCGCCCCAGTACTTC. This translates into CSVSGAPIAPQYF.

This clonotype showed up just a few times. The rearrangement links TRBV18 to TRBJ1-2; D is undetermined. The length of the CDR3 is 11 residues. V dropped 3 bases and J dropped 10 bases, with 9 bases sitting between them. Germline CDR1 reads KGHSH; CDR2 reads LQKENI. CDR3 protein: CASSPMRDYTF. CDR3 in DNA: TGTGCCAGCTCACCGATGAGGGACTACACCTTC. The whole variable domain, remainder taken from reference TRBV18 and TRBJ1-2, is NAGVMQNPRHLVRRRGQEARLRCSPMKGHSHVYWYRQLPEEGLKFMVYLQKENIIDESGMPKERFSAEFPKEGPSILRIQQVVRGDSAAYFCASSPMRDYTFGSGTRLTVV.

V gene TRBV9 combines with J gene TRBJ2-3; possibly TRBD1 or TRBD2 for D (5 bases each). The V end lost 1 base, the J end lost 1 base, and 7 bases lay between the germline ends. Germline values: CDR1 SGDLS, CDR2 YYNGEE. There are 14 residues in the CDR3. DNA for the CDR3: TGTGCCAGCAGCGTATTGGGGGGCACAGATACGCAGTATTTT. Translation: CASSVLGGTDTQYF. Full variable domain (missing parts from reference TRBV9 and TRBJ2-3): DSGVTQTPKHLITATGQRVTLRCSPRSGDLSVYWYQQSLDQGLQFLIQYYNGEERAKGNILERFSAQQFPDLHSELNLSSLELGDSALYFCASSVLGGTDTQYFGPGTRLTVL.

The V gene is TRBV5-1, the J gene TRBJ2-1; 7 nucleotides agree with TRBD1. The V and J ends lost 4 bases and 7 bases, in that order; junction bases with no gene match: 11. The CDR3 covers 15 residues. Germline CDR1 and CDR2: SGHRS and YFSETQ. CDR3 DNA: TGCGCCAGCAGCCAAGGGACAGCTCCGGGGAATGAGCAGTTCTTC. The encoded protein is CASSQGTAPGNEQFF.

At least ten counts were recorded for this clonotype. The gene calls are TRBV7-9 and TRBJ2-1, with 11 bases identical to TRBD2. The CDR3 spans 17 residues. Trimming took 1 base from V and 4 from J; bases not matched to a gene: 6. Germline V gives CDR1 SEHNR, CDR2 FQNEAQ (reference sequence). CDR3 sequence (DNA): TGTGCCAGCAGCTTAGGGCGACTAGCGGGGATATACAATGAGCAGTTCTTC. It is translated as CASSLGRLAGIYNEQFF.

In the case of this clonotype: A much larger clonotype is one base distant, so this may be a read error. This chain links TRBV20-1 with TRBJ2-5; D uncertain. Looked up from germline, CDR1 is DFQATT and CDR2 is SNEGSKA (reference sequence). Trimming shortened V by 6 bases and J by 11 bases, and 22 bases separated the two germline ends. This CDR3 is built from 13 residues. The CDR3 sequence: CSANQESYNEQYF. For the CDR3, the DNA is TGCAGTGCAAACCAAGAGTCCTACAATGAGCAGTACTTC.

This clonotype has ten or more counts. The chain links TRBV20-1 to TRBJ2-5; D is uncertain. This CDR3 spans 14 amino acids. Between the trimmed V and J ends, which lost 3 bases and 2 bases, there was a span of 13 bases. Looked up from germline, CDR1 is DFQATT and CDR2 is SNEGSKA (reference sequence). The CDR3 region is CSAREPGRQETQYF. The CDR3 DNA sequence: TGCAGTGCTAGGGAGCCGGGCCGGCAAGAGACCCAGTACTTC.

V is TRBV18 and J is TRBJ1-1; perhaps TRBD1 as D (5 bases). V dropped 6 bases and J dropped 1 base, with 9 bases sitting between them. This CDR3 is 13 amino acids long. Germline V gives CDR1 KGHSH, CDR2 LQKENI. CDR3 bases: TGTGCCAGCTCGCGACAGAGGAACACTGAAGCTTTCTTT. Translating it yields CASSRQRNTEAFF.

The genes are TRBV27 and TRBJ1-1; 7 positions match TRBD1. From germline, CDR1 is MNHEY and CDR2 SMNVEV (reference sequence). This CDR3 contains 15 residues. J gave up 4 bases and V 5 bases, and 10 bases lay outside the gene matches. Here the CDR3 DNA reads TGTGCCAGCAGTCGCAGGGGGGCGTCGGTCACTGAAGCTTTCTTT. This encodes CASSRRGASVTEAFF.

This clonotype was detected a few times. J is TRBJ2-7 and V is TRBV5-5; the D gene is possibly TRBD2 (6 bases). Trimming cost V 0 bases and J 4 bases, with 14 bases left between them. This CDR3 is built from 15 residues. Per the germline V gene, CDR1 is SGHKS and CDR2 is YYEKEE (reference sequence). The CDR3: CASSLDGGGRYEQYF. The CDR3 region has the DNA TGTGCCAGCAGCTTGGACGGTGGGGGGAGGTACGAGCAGTACTTC.

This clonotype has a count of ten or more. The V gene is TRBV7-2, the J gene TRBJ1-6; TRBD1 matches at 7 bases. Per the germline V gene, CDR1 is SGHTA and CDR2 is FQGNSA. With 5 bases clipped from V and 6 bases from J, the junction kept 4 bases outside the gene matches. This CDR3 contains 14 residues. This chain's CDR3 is CASSRGQSNSPLHF. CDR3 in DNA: TGTGCCAGCAGCCGGGGACAGTCTAATTCACCCCTCCACTTT.

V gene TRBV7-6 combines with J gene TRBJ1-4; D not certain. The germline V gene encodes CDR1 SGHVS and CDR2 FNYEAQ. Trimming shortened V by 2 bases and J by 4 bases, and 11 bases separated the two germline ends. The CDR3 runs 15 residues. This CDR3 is CASSLFAGDNEKLFF. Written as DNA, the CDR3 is TGTGCCAGCAGCTTATTTGCAGGCGATAATGAAAAACTGTTTTTT.

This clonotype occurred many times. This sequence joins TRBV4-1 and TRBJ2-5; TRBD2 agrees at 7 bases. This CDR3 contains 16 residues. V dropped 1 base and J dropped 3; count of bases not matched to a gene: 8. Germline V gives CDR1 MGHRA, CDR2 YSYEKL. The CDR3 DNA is TGCGCCAGCAGCCAAGGCAGATCGGGACTAAAAGAGACCCAGTACTTC. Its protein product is CASSQGRSGLKETQYF.

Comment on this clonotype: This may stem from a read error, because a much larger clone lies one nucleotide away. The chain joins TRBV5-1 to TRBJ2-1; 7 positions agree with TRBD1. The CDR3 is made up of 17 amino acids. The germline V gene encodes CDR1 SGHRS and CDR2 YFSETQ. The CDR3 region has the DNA TGCGCCAGCAGCCCGGCGAATCGGGACAGACTTTACAGTGAGCAGTTCTTC. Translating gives CASSPANRDRLYSEQFF.

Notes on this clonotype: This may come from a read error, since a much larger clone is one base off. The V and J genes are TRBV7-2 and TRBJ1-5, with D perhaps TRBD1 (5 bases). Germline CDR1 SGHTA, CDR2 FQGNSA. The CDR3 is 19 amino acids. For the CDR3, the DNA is TGTGCCAGCAGCTCTTTTCCCATGGGACGGGGGGATGCGTACCAGCCCCGGCATTTT. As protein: CASSSFPMGRGDAYQPRHF.

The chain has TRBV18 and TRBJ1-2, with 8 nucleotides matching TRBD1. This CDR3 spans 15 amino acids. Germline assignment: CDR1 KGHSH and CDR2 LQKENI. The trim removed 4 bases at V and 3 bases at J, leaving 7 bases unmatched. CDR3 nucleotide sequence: TGTGCCAGCTCACAAAGGACAGGGTCGGACTATGGCTACACCTTC. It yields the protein CASSQRTGSDYGYTF.

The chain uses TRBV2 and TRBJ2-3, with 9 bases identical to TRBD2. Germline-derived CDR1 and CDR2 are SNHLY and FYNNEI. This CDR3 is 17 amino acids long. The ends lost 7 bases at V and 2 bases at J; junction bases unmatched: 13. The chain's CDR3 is CASKVVAGVLSTDTQYF. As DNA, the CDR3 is TGTGCCAGCAAAGTGGTAGCGGGAGTTTTATCCACAGATACGCAGTATTTT.

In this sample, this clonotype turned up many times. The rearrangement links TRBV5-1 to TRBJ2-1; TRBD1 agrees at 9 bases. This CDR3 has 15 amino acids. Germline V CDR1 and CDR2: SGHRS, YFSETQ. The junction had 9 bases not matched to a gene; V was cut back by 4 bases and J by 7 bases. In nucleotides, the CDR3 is TGCGCCAGCAGCGTCAGAGGGACAGGGAATAATGAGCAGTTCTTC. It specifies CASSVRGTGNNEQFF.

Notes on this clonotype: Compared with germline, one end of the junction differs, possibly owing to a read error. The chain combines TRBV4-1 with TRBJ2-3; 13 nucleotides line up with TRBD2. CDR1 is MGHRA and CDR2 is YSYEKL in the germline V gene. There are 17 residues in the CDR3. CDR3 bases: TGCGCCAACAGCCAACGACTAGCGGGAGGTGGGACAGATGCGCAGTATTTT. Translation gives CANSQRLAGGGTDAQYF.

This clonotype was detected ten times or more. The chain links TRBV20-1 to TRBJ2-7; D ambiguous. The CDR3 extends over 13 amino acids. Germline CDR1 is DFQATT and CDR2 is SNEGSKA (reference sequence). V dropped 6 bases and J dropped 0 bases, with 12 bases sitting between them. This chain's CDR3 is CSAASMSSYEQYF. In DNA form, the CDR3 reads TGCAGTGCGGCCTCCATGAGCTCCTACGAGCAGTACTTC.

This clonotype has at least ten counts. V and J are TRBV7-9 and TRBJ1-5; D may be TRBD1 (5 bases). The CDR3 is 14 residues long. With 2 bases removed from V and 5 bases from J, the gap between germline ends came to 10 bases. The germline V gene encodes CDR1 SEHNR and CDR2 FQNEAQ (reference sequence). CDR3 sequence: CASSLNSGDQPQHF. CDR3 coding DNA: TGTGCCAGCAGCTTAAATTCGGGGGATCAGCCCCAGCATTTT.

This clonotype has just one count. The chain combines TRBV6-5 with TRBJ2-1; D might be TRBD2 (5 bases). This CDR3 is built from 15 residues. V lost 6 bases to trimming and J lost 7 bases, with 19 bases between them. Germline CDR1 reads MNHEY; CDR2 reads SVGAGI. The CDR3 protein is CASRPPGSPGNEQFF. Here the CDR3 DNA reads TGTGCCAGCAGACCCCCTGGTTCCCCGGGGAATGAGCAGTTCTTC.

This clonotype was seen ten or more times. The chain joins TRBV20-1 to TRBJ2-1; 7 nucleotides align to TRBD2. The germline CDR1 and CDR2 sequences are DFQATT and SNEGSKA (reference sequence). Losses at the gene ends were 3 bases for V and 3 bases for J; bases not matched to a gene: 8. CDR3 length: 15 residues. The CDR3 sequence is CSASPPLADYNEQFF. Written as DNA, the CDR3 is TGCAGTGCTAGTCCCCCCCTAGCGGACTACAATGAGCAGTTCTTC.

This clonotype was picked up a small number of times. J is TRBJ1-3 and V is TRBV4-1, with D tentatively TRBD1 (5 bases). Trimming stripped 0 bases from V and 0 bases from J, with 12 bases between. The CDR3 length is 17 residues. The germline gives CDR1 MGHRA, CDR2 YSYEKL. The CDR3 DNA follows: TGCGCCAGCAGCCAAGATACAGGACAACCCTCTGGAAACACCATATATTTT. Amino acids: CASSQDTGQPSGNTIYF.

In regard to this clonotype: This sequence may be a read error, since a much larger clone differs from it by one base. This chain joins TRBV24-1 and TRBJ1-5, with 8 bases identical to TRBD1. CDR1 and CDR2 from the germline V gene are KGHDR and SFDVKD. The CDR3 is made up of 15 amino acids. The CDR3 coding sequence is TGTGCCACCAGTGATGCCCGGACAGGGAATCCGCCCCAGCATTTT. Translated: CATSDARTGNPPQHF.